This passage covers 18 T cell receptor beta chains from one sample sequenced in a study of cytomegalovirus exposure and HLA in healthy donors. 13 Jbeta primers and 60 Vbeta primers were used for the PCR. This table comes from immunoSEQ multiplex PCR, and its TCRdb copy is limited to in-frame clones, with some not included. The profile shows 95,000 to 150,000 clones, roughly four fifths of them singletons. Sequenced input: PBMCs. The receptors here all came from a woman aged 25 to 39 in good health and CMV-seropositive.

The rearrangement joins TRBV2 to TRBJ1-5; possibly TRBD1 for D (6 bases). CDR3 length equals 14 residues. Germline V lookup: CDR1 SNHLY, CDR2 FYNNEI. The ends were cut back, 8 bases at V and 2 bases at J, with 13 bases in the middle. CDR3 loop: CASRLGGRNQPQHF. CDR3 bases: TGTGCCAGCCGTCTTGGGGGCCGCAATCAGCCCCAGCATTTT.

Concerning this clone itself: The junction does not match germline at one end; this may be a read error. This sequence joins TRBV7-9 and TRBJ1-2; TRBD1 matches at 8 bases. Germline CDR1 and CDR2: SEHNR and FQNEAQ (reference sequence). The CDR3 length is 12 residues. The CDR3 here is CSSSFDRGDYTF. The CDR3 DNA follows: TGTTCCAGCAGCTTTGACAGGGGAGACTACACCTTC.

The chain uses TRBV30 and TRBJ2-6; 8 bases fit TRBD1. Germline-derived CDR1 and CDR2 are GTSNPN and SVGIG (reference sequence). The trim removed 3 bases at V and 5 bases at J, leaving 18 bases unmatched. There are 19 residues in the CDR3. CDR3 in amino acids: CAWSPLLPPTGEWANVLTF. The CDR3 DNA sequence: TGTGCCTGGAGCCCTCTCCTTCCCCCGACAGGGGAATGGGCCAACGTCCTGACTTTC. Variable domain in full (rest from reference TRBV30 and TRBJ2-6): SQTIHQWPATLVQPVGSPLSLECTVEGTSNPNLYWYRQAAGRGLQLLFYSVGIGQISSEVPQNLSASRPQDRQFILSSKKLLLSDSGFYLCAWSPLLPPTGEWANVLTFGAGSRLTVL.

The V call is TRBV4-1, the J call TRBJ1-3; D remains ambiguous. This CDR3 is 13 amino acids long. Germline CDR1 MGHRA, CDR2 YSYEKL. Trimming removed 4 bases from V and 8 bases from J, with 12 bases in between. CDR3 loop: CASSPGALDTIYF. The CDR3 region has the DNA TGCGCCAGCAGCCCTGGAGCCCTAGACACCATATATTTT.

The genes are TRBV27 and TRBJ2-7; D perhaps matches TRBD1 (6 bases). The length of the CDR3 is 13 residues. Trimming shortened V by 4 bases and J by 5 bases, and 12 bases separated the two germline ends. Germline CDR1 reads MNHEY; CDR2 reads SMNVEV (reference sequence). The CDR3 reads CASSSQTGHEQYF. The CDR3, as DNA: TGTGCCAGCAGTTCTCAGACAGGCCACGAGCAGTACTTC.

This chain uses TRBV5-6 with TRBJ1-6; possible D gene TRBD1, 6 bases. The CDR3 has 16 residues. Germline V gene sequence: CDR1 SGHDT, CDR2 YYEEEE. Between the trimmed V and J ends, which lost 4 bases and 9 bases, there was a span of 20 bases. CDR3 sequence reads: CASSAGSGTQISPLHF. The CDR3 coding sequence is TGTGCCAGCAGCGCGGGCTCCGGGACACAAATTTCACCCCTCCACTTT.

The rearrangement joins TRBV7-9 to TRBJ2-1, with TRBD2 identical over 10 bases. The CDR3 has 13 residues. Germline loops: CDR1 SEHNR, CDR2 FQNEAQ (reference sequence). With 10 bases clipped from V and 4 bases from J, the junction kept 4 bases outside the gene matches. The CDR3 DNA reads as TGTGCCATCGAGCGGGGGGGTTACAATGAGCAGTTCTTC. Its protein product is CAIERGGYNEQFF.

This sequence joins TRBV7-6 and TRBJ2-3, with a tentative D call TRBD2 (6 bases). Trimming removed 4 bases from V and 2 bases from J, with 7 bases in between. Germline V gives CDR1 SGHVS, CDR2 FNYEAQ. The CDR3 extends over 13 amino acids. CDR3 sequence reads: CASSSDYTDTQYF. CDR3 coding DNA: TGTGCCAGCAGCTCGGACTACACAGATACGCAGTATTTT.

The chain links TRBV14 to TRBJ1-2; D not certain. V was clipped by 4 bases and J by 4 bases, with 10 bases between them. Germline assignment: CDR1 SGHDN and CDR2 FVKESK. The CDR3 is 13 residues long. CDR3 amino acids: CASSLLRGYGYTF. The DNA of the CDR3 is TGTGCCAGCAGCCTCCTCCGGGGCTATGGCTACACCTTC.

The chain recombines TRBV6-5 with TRBJ2-3; 12 bases are shared with TRBD2. This CDR3 contains 15 residues. CDR1 is MNHEY and CDR2 is SVGAGI in the germline V gene. V shed 6 bases and J 2 bases; nucleotides not matched to a gene: 3. CDR3: CASSRTSGTTDTQYF. CDR3 sequence (DNA): TGTGCCAGCAGCCGGACTAGCGGGACCACAGATACGCAGTATTTT.

The chain links TRBV7-2 to TRBJ1-5, with a weak D call TRBD1 (5 bases). The CDR3 has 15 residues. The germline gives CDR1 SGHTA, CDR2 FQGNSA. V gave up 0 bases and J gave up 6 bases, with 12 bases separating them. In DNA form, the CDR3 reads TGTGCCAGCAGCTTAGCCAGGGCACCGGGTCAGCCCCAGCATTTT. Its protein is CASSLARAPGQPQHF.

The chain's CDR3 is CASSVGQGAAHTEAFF. CDR3 bases: TGTGCCAGCAGTGTCGGACAGGGGGCTGCTCACACTGAAGCTTTCTTT. The chain joins TRBV2 to TRBJ1-1; 11 bases match TRBD1. Germline values: CDR1 SNHLY, CDR2 FYNNEI. Trimming cost V 4 bases and J 3 bases; bases outside gene matches: 7. The CDR3 has 16 residues. The whole variable domain, filled in from reference TRBV2 and TRBJ1-1, reads EPEVTQTPSHQVTQMGQEVILRCVPISNHLYFYWYRQILGQKVEFLVSFYNNEISEKSEIFDDQFSVERPDGSNFTLKIRSTKLEDSAMYFCASSVGQGAAHTEAFFGQGTRLTVV.

The CDR3 here is CASSSSTGRNYGYTF. For the CDR3, the DNA is TGTGCCAGCAGTTCCTCGACAGGACGGAACTATGGCTACACCTTC. V and J are TRBV6-6 and TRBJ1-2, with D possibly TRBD1 on 6 matching bases. Trimming stripped 4 bases from V and 2 bases from J, with 14 bases between. The CDR3 has 15 amino acids. Germline assignment: CDR1 MNHNY and CDR2 SVGAGI (reference sequence).

The chain carries TRBV5-4 and TRBJ2-3; D possibly corresponds to TRBD2 (6 bases). V lost 2 bases to trimming and J lost 0 bases, with 10 bases between them. Germline assignment: CDR1 SGHNT and CDR2 YYREEE (reference sequence). This CDR3 is 15 amino acids long. In DNA form, the CDR3 reads TGTGCCAGCAGCTTAACTAGCTGGAGCACAGATACGCAGTATTTT. Translating gives CASSLTSWSTDTQYF.

CDR3 sequence reads: CASSLGPRQAQYF. Here the CDR3 DNA reads TGTGCCAGCAGCTTAGGTCCCAGACAGGCCCAGTACTTC. The chain combines TRBV7-6 with TRBJ2-5; maybe TRBD1 (6 bases). This CDR3 has 13 amino acids. V dropped 1 base and J dropped 9 bases, with 12 bases sitting between them. Germline V gene data show CDR1 as SGHVS and CDR2 as FNYEAQ.

This chain joins TRBV6-5 and TRBJ2-7; 9 positions match TRBD2. CDR3 length: 13 amino acids. Germline CDR1 and CDR2: MNHEY and SVGAGI. The chain's CDR3 is CASAGTSFHEQYF. Written as DNA, the CDR3 is TGTGCTTCGGCCGGGACTAGCTTCCACGAGCAGTACTTC.

This clone showed up just once. V usage is TRBV7-8 and J usage is TRBJ2-5; 8 bases are a match to TRBD1. Looked up from germline, CDR1 is SGHVS and CDR2 is FQNEAQ. CDR3 length: 17 amino acids. The V gene end was trimmed by 1 base and the J gene end by 5 bases; junction bases not matched to a gene: 12. DNA of the CDR3: TGTGCCAGCAGCTTAGAGGAGGGCAGGGGGCTGCCGGAGACCCAGTACTTC. Its translation is CASSLEEGRGLPETQYF.

This clone was observed once. This chain connects TRBV9 to TRBJ2-1; TRBD2 matches at 8 bases. With V trimmed by 4 bases and J by 3 bases, 9 bases remained unmatched. The CDR3 has 16 amino acids. The V gene's germline CDR1 is SGDLS and CDR2 YYNGEE. The CDR3 DNA sequence: TGTGCCAGCAGCACGGGAGGGGGGGGAAGCTACAATGAGCAGTTCTTC. This codes for CASSTGGGGSYNEQFF.